This T cell receptor (beta chain) appears in the sequencing data of a study of tissue T cells after allogeneic stem cell transplantation. Study observations and caveats: Across patients, clones rarely overlapped, yet motif clusters were shared tissue-specifically. Alloreactivity or antigen specificity of tissue TCRs was not determined; some clones might be host cells. Anatomically similar tissues had similar TCR repertoires within each patient.

Autopsy tissues included GI tract, liver, skin and lymphoid organs. Germline-derived CDR1 and CDR2 are MNHNS and SASEGT. This CDR3 region has 14 residues. V lost 9 bases and J lost 7; bases outside the gene matches: 8. As to this clone: As yet, its antigen is unknown.

Measured with immunoSEQ multiplex PCR; TCRdb has only the in-frame clones, and not every one. The sample yields 9,500 to 10,000 clones, approximately 65% seen once. The chain links TRBV6-1 to TRBJ2-3; the match to TRBD1 covers 12 bases. The sequence was collected from a male donor at least 60 years old with lung cancer. The sample here was tissue from the stomach, taken at autopsy. The DNA for the CDR3 is TGTGCCAGTTACAGGGACAGGGGGCGAAATACGCAGTATTTT. It yields the protein CASYRDRGRNTQYF.